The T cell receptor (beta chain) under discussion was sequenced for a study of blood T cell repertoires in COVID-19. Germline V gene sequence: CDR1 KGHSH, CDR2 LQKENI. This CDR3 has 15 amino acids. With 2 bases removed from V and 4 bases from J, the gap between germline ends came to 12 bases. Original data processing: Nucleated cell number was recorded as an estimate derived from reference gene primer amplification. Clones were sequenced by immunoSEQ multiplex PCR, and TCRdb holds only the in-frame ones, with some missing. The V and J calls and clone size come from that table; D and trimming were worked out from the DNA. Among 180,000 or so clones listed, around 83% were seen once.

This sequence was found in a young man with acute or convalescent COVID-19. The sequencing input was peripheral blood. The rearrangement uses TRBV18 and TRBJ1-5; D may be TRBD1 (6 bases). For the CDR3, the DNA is TGTGCCAGCTCACCAAGAGGGGGAGTAAATCAGCCCCAGCATTTT. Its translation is CASSPRGGVNQPQHF.